These 8 T cell receptor beta chains originate from one sample sequenced in a study of blood T cell repertoires in COVID-19. TCRdb's table, derived via immunoSEQ multiplex PCR, lists solely in-frame clones and lacks some. The table lists more than 250,000 clones, approximately 88% of them singletons. The sequencing sample was made of peripheral blood. The origin of the receptors is a human donor in a cohort sampled during active COVID-19.

This clone was recorded once. The CDR3 DNA reads TGCGCCAGCAGCTTGGCCGGGGTCCAGAACACTGAAGCTTTCTTT. It codes for CASSLAGVQNTEAFF. The V call is TRBV5-1, the J call TRBJ1-1, with D unresolved. Germline CDR1 SGHRS, CDR2 YFSETQ. This CDR3 contains 15 residues. Trimming shortened V by 0 bases and J by 1 base, and 10 bases separated the two germline ends. Based on the CDR3 plus reference TRBV5-1 and TRBJ1-1, the full variable domain is KAGVTQTPRYLIKTRGQQVTLSCSPISGHRSVSWYQQTPGQGLQFLFEYFSETQRNKGNFPGRFSGRQFSNSRSEMNVSTLELGDSALYLCASSLAGVQNTEAFFGQGTRLTVV.

V gene TRBV7-3 combines with J gene TRBJ2-7, with D perhaps matching TRBD1 (6 bases). Per germline, CDR1 SGHTA and CDR2 FQGTGA. With 2 bases removed from V and 5 bases from J, the gap between germline ends came to 10 bases. This CDR3 contains 13 residues. CDR3 in DNA: TGTGCCAGCAGCTTATACAGGGAGAACGAGCAGTACTTC. This codes for CASSLYRENEQYF.

This clone appeared a single time. This CDR3 reads CASSAPAGAGTDTQYF. The CDR3 region has the DNA TGCGCCAGCAGCGCCCCAGCGGGGGCCGGCACAGATACGCAGTATTTT. V is TRBV10-2 and J is TRBJ2-3; 8 bases align to TRBD2. J gave up 1 base and V 6 bases, and 9 bases lay outside the gene matches. The CDR3 loop spans 16 amino acids. Germline values: CDR1 WSHSY, CDR2 SAAADI.

The rearrangement joins TRBV7-9 to TRBJ1-6; D uncertain. Looked up from germline, CDR1 is SEHNR and CDR2 is FQNEAQ (reference sequence). The length of the CDR3 is 15 residues. Trimming removed 1 base from V and 9 bases from J, with 13 bases in between. The CDR3 bases are TGTGCCAGCAGCTTAGGGGAGGGCCCACTTTCACCCCTCCACTTT. It is translated as CASSLGEGPLSPLHF.

This chain connects TRBV18 to TRBJ1-4; a possible D gene is TRBD1 (5 bases). With 2 bases removed from V and 7 bases from J, the gap between germline ends came to 14 bases. CDR3 length equals 15 residues. Germline CDR1 is KGHSH and CDR2 is LQKENI. CDR3 protein: CASSPSQGLGEKLFF. CDR3 DNA sequence: TGTGCCAGCTCACCAAGTCAGGGTCTAGGTGAAAAACTGTTTTTT.

The chain recombines TRBV7-9 with TRBJ2-1; D not certain. V gave up 5 bases and J gave up 5 bases, with 16 bases separating them. Germline loops: CDR1 SEHNR, CDR2 FQNEAQ (reference sequence). The CDR3 spans 15 residues. The CDR3 coding sequence is TGTGCCAGCAGCACGTTCGTGAGGCTGAACAATGAGCAGTTCTTC. Translation gives CASSTFVRLNNEQFF.

The J gene is TRBJ2-3, the V gene TRBV29-1, with TRBD1 matching 10 bases. The CDR3 extends over 15 amino acids. Per germline, CDR1 SQVTM and CDR2 ANQGSEA. V shed 2 bases, J shed 6 bases, and the junction held 8 bases outside the gene matches. The CDR3 nucleotides read TGCAGCGTTGAACCGGGACAGGGGTTTCGGGATACGCAGTATTTT. The encoded protein is CSVEPGQGFRDTQYF.

Only one count was recorded for this clone. V and J are TRBV3-1 (or the pseudogene TRBV3-2) and TRBJ2-5, with 10 bases that match TRBD1. Germline values: CDR1 LGHDT, CDR2 YNNKEL (reference sequence). CDR3 length equals 16 residues. V dropped 0 bases and J dropped 4; count of bases not matched to a gene: 5. CDR3 nucleotide sequence: TGTGCCAGCAGCCAAGAACCTGACAGGGGGCTAGAGACCCAGTACTTC. This sequence encodes CASSQEPDRGLETQYF.